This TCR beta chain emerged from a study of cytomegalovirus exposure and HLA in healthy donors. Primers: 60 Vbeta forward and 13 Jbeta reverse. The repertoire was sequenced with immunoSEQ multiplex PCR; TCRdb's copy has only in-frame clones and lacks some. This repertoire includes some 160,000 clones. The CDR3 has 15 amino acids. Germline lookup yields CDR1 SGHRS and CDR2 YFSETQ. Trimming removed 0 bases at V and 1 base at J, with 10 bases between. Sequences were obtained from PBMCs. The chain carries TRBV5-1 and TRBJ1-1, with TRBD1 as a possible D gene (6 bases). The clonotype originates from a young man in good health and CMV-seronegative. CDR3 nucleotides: TGCGCCAGCAGCTTGGCGCCAGGGGCGAACACTGAAGCTTTCTTT. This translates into CASSLAPGANTEAFF.